These T cell receptor beta chains were read from a single sample in a study. From the 5' RACE reads, TCRdb called clonotypes with MiXCR, one entry per CDR3 protein. The sample carries more than 7,000 distinct CDR3 sequences, roughly 40% recorded once. The sample consisted of memory CD4+ T cells sorted from blood. The source is a female donor with breast cancer. Each CDR3 is given with its conserved first and last residue. D genes are given only for firm matches. The size entry is marked missing in some rows and otherwise reads once, few, many or a size class.

J gene | V gene | D gene | clone size | CDR3 protein | CDR3 DNA
TRBJ2-2 | TRBV5-1 | . | . | CASSLWVSPGELFF | TGCGCCAGCAGCTTGTGGGTGAGCCCCGGGGAGCTGTTTTTT
TRBJ2-1 | TRBV20-1 | TRBD2 | few | CSARGLAEHYNEQFF | TGCAGTGCTAGGGGACTAGCAGAACACTACAATGAGCAGTTCTTC
TRBJ2-4 | TRBV15 | . | . | CATSRPGFNIQYF | TGTGCCACCAGCAGACCAGGGTTCAACATTCAGTACTTC
TRBJ1-1 | TRBV5-1 | . | . | CASSLGGVLGEAFF | TGCGCCAGCAGCTTGGGAGGTGTGCTCGGTGAAGCTTTCTTT
TRBJ1-4 | TRBV4-1 | . | . | CASSHSLQGALANEKLFF | TGCGCCAGCAGCCACTCCCTCCAAGGGGCGCTAGCTAATGAAAAACTGTTTTTT
TRBJ2-1 | TRBV20-1 | TRBD2 | . | CSASPTSDEQFF | TGCAGTGCTAGCCCAACTAGCGATGAGCAGTTCTTC
TRBJ2-3 | TRBV12-3/TRBV12-4 | . | few | CASSLRGARTDTQYF | TGTGCCAGCAGTTTGAGGGGGGCTCGCACAGATACGCAGTATTTT
TRBJ2-5 | TRBV6-2/TRBV6-3 | . | . | CASSPRLGGETQYF | TGTGCCAGCAGTCCGAGATTAGGCGGAGAGACCCAGTACTTC
TRBJ1-5 | TRBV20-1 | TRBD1 | . | CSARKTGGYKQPQHF | TGCAGTGCTAGAAAAACAGGGGGGTATAAGCAGCCCCAGCATTTT
TRBJ2-1 | TRBV7-6 | TRBD1 | . | CASSLLTGGEYNEQFF | TGTGCCAGCAGTTTATTGACAGGGGGCGAGTACAATGAGCAGTTCTTC
TRBJ1-1 | TRBV5-4 | . | . | CASSPDTGFNTEAFF | TGTGCCAGCAGCCCGGACACAGGGTTCAACACTGAAGCTTTCTTT
TRBJ2-3 | TRBV12-3/TRBV12-4 | . | . | CASSLESTDTQYF | TGTGCCAGCAGTTTAGAAAGCACAGATACGCAGTATTTT
TRBJ2-3 | TRBV12-3/TRBV12-4 | . | . | CASNVGPATDTQYF | TGTGCCAGCAATGTGGGCCCGGCCACAGATACGCAGTATTTT
TRBJ1-5 | TRBV30 | . | once | CAWSQDGLSNQPQHF | TGTGCCTGGAGTCAAGACGGGCTCAGCAATCAGCCCCAGCATTTT
TRBJ2-7 | TRBV5-1 | TRBD1 | . | CASSYGQAYEQYF | TGCGCCAGCAGCTATGGACAGGCCTACGAGCAGTACTTC
TRBJ2-7 | TRBV7-2 | TRBD2 | few | CASSLEGASGTYEQYF | TGTGCCAGCAGCTTAGAAGGGGCTAGCGGGACCTACGAGCAGTACTTC
TRBJ2-7 | TRBV20-1 | TRBD2 | few | CSARYEREPYEQYF | TGCAGTGCTAGGTATGAGCGGGAGCCTTACGAGCAGTACTTC
TRBJ2-1 | TRBV7-3 | TRBD2 | . | CASAEGRVNHEQFF | TGTGCCAGCGCGGAGGGGAGGGTTAACCATGAGCAGTTCTTC
TRBJ2-3 | TRBV29-1 | TRBD2 | . | CSVAGTSGRGDTQYF | TGCAGCGTTGCTGGGACTAGCGGGAGGGGAGATACGCAGTATTTT
TRBJ2-2 | TRBV6-1 | . | few | CASSVEGITGELFF | TGTGCCAGCAGTGTGGAAGGGATCACCGGGGAGCTGTTTTTT
TRBJ2-7 | TRBV2 | . | . | CASTEDGPGISTSYEQYF | TGTGCCAGCACTGAGGACGGACCCGGTATCAGTACTTCCTACGAGCAGTACTTC
TRBJ2-7 | TRBV6-5 | TRBD1 | . | CASTTGGQGDFEQYF | TGTGCCAGCACTACAGGCGGGCAGGGGGATTTCGAGCAGTACTTC
TRBJ1-1 | TRBV10-3 | . | few | CAISEGLGAGGVTEAFF | TGTGCCATCAGTGAGGGTTTGGGGGCAGGTGGTGTCACTGAAGCTTTCTTT
TRBJ2-3 | TRBV20-1 | . | medium-sized | CSAGNTQYF | TGCAGTGCGGGGAATACGCAGTATTTT
TRBJ2-7 | TRBV4-2 | . | few | CASSQVRSVQGEQYF | TGTGCCAGCAGCCAAGTAAGGAGCGTTCAAGGCGAGCAGTACTTC
TRBJ2-7 | TRBV10-3 | TRBD2 | . | CAISEPTGLAPSSYEQYF | TGTGCCATCAGTGAGCCCACAGGACTAGCGCCAAGCTCCTACGAGCAGTACTTC
TRBJ1-2 | TRBV28 | TRBD1 | medium-sized | CATLGTDILTNYGYTF | TGTGCCACCCTAGGGACAGACATCTTGACTAACTATGGCTACACCTTC
TRBJ2-3 | TRBV7-2 | TRBD2 | few | CASSLDLAGAHLDTQYF | TGTGCCAGCAGCTTAGACCTAGCGGGGGCCCACTTGGATACGCAGTATTTT
TRBJ2-7 | TRBV7-2 | . | . | CASSLFNSYEQYF | TGTGCCAGCAGCTTATTCAACAGCTACGAGCAGTACTTC
TRBJ2-1 | TRBV30 | TRBD2 | . | CAWSVSGRSGEQFF | TGTGCCTGGAGTGTTAGCGGGAGGTCTGGTGAGCAGTTCTTC
TRBJ1-4 | TRBV6-5 | . | . | CASSSSGGKVSEKLFF | TGTGCCAGCAGTTCCTCCGGGGGCAAAGTGAGTGAAAAACTGTTTTTT
TRBJ2-5 | TRBV5-6 | . | . | CASSLERGQGQETQYF | TGTGCCAGCAGCTTGGAGAGGGGTCAGGGCCAAGAGACCCAGTACTTC
TRBJ2-2 | TRBV7-7 | TRBD2 | . | CASSLERGTGELFF | TGTGCCAGCAGCTTAGAGCGGGGCACCGGGGAGCTGTTTTTT
TRBJ1-5 | TRBV2 | TRBD1 | . | CASNRDRSSEQPQHF | TGTGCCAGCAACCGGGACAGGTCGAGTGAGCAGCCCCAGCATTTT
TRBJ1-5 | TRBV2 | . | . | CASSTEGSLDDQPQHF | TGTGCCAGCAGTACGGAAGGAAGCCTGGACGACCAGCCCCAGCATTTT
TRBJ1-2 | TRBV5-5 | . | few | CASSLGTDKSYTF | TGTGCCAGCAGCTTGGGGACGGATAAAAGCTACACCTTC
TRBJ2-1 | TRBV4-3 | . | few | CASSQDYRGGYEQFF | TGCGCCAGCAGCCAAGATTATCGAGGTGGCTATGAGCAGTTCTTC
TRBJ1-6 | TRBV6-5 | . | . | CASSPQQGGGSPLHF | TGTGCCAGCAGCCCCCAACAGGGCGGTGGGTCACCCCTCCACTTT
TRBJ2-5 | TRBV4-2 | . | . | CASSQVERGETQYF | TGTGCCAGCAGCCAAGTTGAAAGGGGAGAGACCCAGTACTTC
TRBJ2-5 | TRBV7-9 | TRBD2 | . | CASSPRGLGSSETQYF | TGTGCCAGCAGCCCTCGGGGACTAGGTTCTTCAGAGACCCAGTACTTC
TRBJ2-5 | TRBV12-3/TRBV12-4 | TRBD2 | medium-sized | CASRLAGQATQYF | TGTGCCAGCAGGTTAGCGGGACAAGCGACCCAGTACTTC
TRBJ2-7 | TRBV10-3 | TRBD2 | . | CAISEREALYEQYF | TGTGCCATCAGTGAGCGGGAGGCCCTCTACGAGCAGTACTTC
TRBJ1-1 | TRBV29-1 | . | few | CSVWDGAEAFF | TGCAGCGTTTGGGACGGAGCTGAAGCTTTCTTT
TRBJ1-5 | TRBV19 | . | . | CASSIRSGNQPQHF | TGTGCCAGTAGTATTCGGTCGGGGAATCAGCCCCAGCATTTT
TRBJ2-2 | TRBV4-3 | TRBD2 | few | CASSQGTSGPTGELFF | TGCGCCAGCAGCCAGGGGACTAGCGGACCCACCGGGGAGCTGTTTTTT
TRBJ1-4 | TRBV6-6 | . | . | CASSTQQEKLFF | TGTGCCAGCAGTACACAACAAGAAAAACTGTTTTTT
TRBJ2-7 | TRBV4-1 | TRBD2 | few | CASSQDWTSVYF | TGCGCCAGCAGCCAAGATTGGACTAGCGTGTACTTC
TRBJ2-1 | TRBV6-2/TRBV6-3 | . | . | CASRPQLAEGPDLWFF | TGTGCCAGCAGACCCCAATTGGCGGAAGGGCCGGATCTCTGGTTCTTC
TRBJ1-1 | TRBV29-1 | . | . | CSADGMNTEAFF | TGCAGCGCGGACGGCATGAACACTGAAGCTTTCTTT
TRBJ2-2 | TRBV11-3 | TRBD2 | once | CASSEGLAEPTGELFF | TGTGCCAGCAGCGAAGGACTAGCGGAGCCCACCGGGGAGCTGTTTTTT
TRBJ1-2 | TRBV5-6 | . | . | CASSLVGRAGGYTF | TGTGCCAGCAGCCTGGTAGGACGGGCTGGAGGCTACACCTTC
TRBJ2-1 | TRBV5-4 | . | few | CASSTPSVSYNEQFF | TGTGCCAGCAGCACCCCTAGCGTCTCCTACAATGAGCAGTTCTTC
TRBJ2-7 | TRBV5-1 | . | . | CASSLTMGASSYEQYF | TGCGCCAGCAGTTTAACGATGGGGGCCAGCTCCTACGAGCAGTACTTC
TRBJ1-2 | TRBV7-8 | . | . | CASSLGPTGGYTF | TGTGCCAGCAGCCTAGGACCCACCGGGGGCTACACCTTC
TRBJ1-2 | TRBV28 | TRBD1 | . | CASKLTGGYGYTF | TGTGCCAGCAAACTGACAGGGGGCTATGGCTACACCTTC